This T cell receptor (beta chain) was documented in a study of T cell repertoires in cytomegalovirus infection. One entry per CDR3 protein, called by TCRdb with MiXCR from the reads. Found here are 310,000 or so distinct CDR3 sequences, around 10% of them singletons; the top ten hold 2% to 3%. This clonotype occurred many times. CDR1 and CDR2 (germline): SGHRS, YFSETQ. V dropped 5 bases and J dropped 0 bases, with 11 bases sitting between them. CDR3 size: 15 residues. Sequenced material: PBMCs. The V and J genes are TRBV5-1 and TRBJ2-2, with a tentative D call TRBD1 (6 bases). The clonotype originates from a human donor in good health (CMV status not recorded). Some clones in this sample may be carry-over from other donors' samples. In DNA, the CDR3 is TGCGCCAGCAGAACCGGACAGACGAACACCGGGGAGCTGTTTTTT. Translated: CASRTGQTNTGELFF. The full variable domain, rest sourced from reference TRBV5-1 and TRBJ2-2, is KAGVTQTPRYLIKTRGQQVTLSCSPISGHRSVSWYQQTPGQGLQFLFEYFSETQRNKGNFPGRFSGRQFSNSRSEMNVSTLELGDSALYLCASRTGQTNTGELFFGEGSRLTVL.